Shown below are 22 T cell receptor beta chains from a single sample sequenced in a study of T cells in Graves' hyperthyroidism and ophthalmopathy. TCR beta CDR3 sequences were amplified from RNA transcripts. The TCR CDR3 first-round RT-PCR relied on the HTBI primer set. TCRdb reanalysed the multiplex PCR reads using MiXCR and keeps one entry per CDR3 protein. This sample has some 350,000 distinct CDR3 sequences; over 12% occur once, and the top ten carry around 20%. The sequencing input was blood. These receptor sequences come from an older woman with Graves' ophthalmopathy.

The chain joins TRBV3-1 to TRBJ2-1; TRBD2 agrees at 10 bases. The CDR3 length is 14 residues. CDR1 and CDR2 from the germline V gene are LGHDT and YNNKEL (reference sequence). The V gene end was trimmed by 5 bases and the J gene end by 8 bases; junction bases not matched to a gene: 6. CDR3 in DNA: TGTGCCAGCAGCGCTCGAGCGGGAGGGCATGAGCAGTTCTTC. Its translation: CASSARAGGHEQFF.

This clonotype was seen many times. The V and J genes are TRBV3-1 and TRBJ2-1; 12 bases line up with TRBD2. The germline V gene has CDR1 LGHDT and CDR2 YNNKEL (reference sequence). Trimming at V came to 4 bases and at J to 12 bases, leaving 7 bases not matched to a gene. This CDR3 comprises 14 residues. The CDR3 reads CASSPGLAGRGQFF. CDR3 nucleotide sequence: TGTGCCAGCAGCCCGGGACTAGCGGGCCGGGGGCAGTTCTTC.

This clonotype was counted many times. The V and J genes are TRBV28 and TRBJ2-7; D call uncertain. Germline V gene data show CDR1 as MDHEN and CDR2 as SYDVKM. Trimming pared 4 bases from V and 1 base from J, leaving 8 bases between. The CDR3 runs 13 residues. This chain's CDR3 is CASSYSPSYEQYF. CDR3 nucleotides: TGTGCCAGCAGTTATTCCCCTTCCTACGAGCAGTACTTC.

This chain links TRBV4-1 with TRBJ2-5; 8 bases are a match to TRBD2. This CDR3 region has 16 residues. The ends lost 7 bases at V and 0 bases at J; junction bases unmatched: 10. CDR1 and CDR2 from the germline V gene are MGHRA and YSYEKL. In DNA form, the CDR3 reads TGCGCCAGCACCAAGAACCCGGGACTAGACCAAGAGACCCAGTACTTC. Translation: CASTKNPGLDQETQYF.

Points on this clonotype: A read error may produce the germline difference seen at one junction end. The gene calls are TRBV20-1 and TRBJ2-1, with TRBD2 identical over 12 bases. Germline CDR1 reads DFQATT; CDR2 reads SNEGSKA (reference sequence). The CDR3 extends over 15 amino acids. The CDR3 DNA sequence: TGCAGTGGTATCCTGACTAGCGGGAGATACAATGAGCAGCTCTTC. This encodes CSGILTSGRYNEQLF.

The V call is TRBV5-4, the J call TRBJ2-7, with a tentative D call TRBD1 (5 bases). CDR1 and CDR2 from the germline V gene are SGHNT and YYREEE (reference sequence). The V end was cut by 4 bases, the J end by 1 base, with 12 bases between. This CDR3 contains 14 residues. The CDR3 coding sequence is TGTGCCAGCAGCGAGGACATCCTGTCCTACGAGCAGTACTTC. This sequence encodes CASSEDILSYEQYF.

The rearrangement uses TRBV5-1 and TRBJ1-2; D possibly corresponds to TRBD1 (5 bases). Per the germline V gene, CDR1 is SGHRS and CDR2 is YFSETQ. V was trimmed by 3 bases and J by 8 bases, leaving 17 bases between them. This CDR3 spans 14 amino acids. In DNA form, the CDR3 reads TGCGCCAGCAGCTCACAGGACCTTCGGTGGGGCTACACCTTC. Translation gives CASSSQDLRWGYTF.

This clonotype was found many times. The gene calls are TRBV11-3 and TRBJ2-1, with 8 bases lining up with TRBD2. Germline CDR1 is SGHNT and CDR2 is YENEEA. The CDR3 has 15 residues. After removal of 5 bases from V and 6 bases from J, the junction contained 9 bases not matched to a gene. CDR3 in amino acids: CASSPTGTRGNEQFF. The CDR3 DNA sequence: TGTGCCAGCAGCCCAACCGGGACTAGGGGCAATGAGCAGTTCTTC.

This clonotype was seen many times. The V and J genes are TRBV28 and TRBJ1-2; no clear D. With 4 bases removed from V and 2 bases from J, the gap between germline ends came to 2 bases. The V gene's germline CDR1 is MDHEN and CDR2 SYDVKM. The CDR3 length is 11 residues. CDR3 loop: CASSWNYGYTF. CDR3 coding DNA: TGTGCCAGCAGTTGGAACTATGGCTACACCTTC.

The J gene is TRBJ2-7, the V gene TRBV4-3, with a weak D call TRBD2 (6 bases). V lost 4 bases to trimming and J lost 1 base, with 14 bases between them. The CDR3 has 15 residues. CDR1 is LGHNA and CDR2 is YSLEER in the germline V gene. Written as DNA, the CDR3 is TGCGCCAGCAGCCGTCCCGGGAGTGGGTCCTACGAGCAGTACTTC. Encoded protein: CASSRPGSGSYEQYF.

The sample holds many counts of this clonotype. The chain recombines TRBV12-3 or TRBV12-4 with TRBJ2-3; 7 bases agree with TRBD2. V shed 9 bases, J shed 4 bases, and the junction held 10 bases outside the gene matches. The CDR3 is 14 residues long. The CDR3 sequence: CARRPGGSSDTQYF. The CDR3 nucleotides are TGTGCCAGGAGACCGGGCGGGAGTTCAGATACGCAGTATTTT.

The J gene is TRBJ2-3, the V gene TRBV9; 10 bases line up with TRBD2. Trimming took 1 base from V and 2 from J; bases not matched to a gene: 4. The CDR3 is 16 amino acids. Looked up from germline, CDR1 is SGDLS and CDR2 is YYNGEE. The DNA of the CDR3 is TGTGCCAGCAGCGTATATAGCGGGAGGAACACAGATACGCAGTATTTT. Translating it yields CASSVYSGRNTDTQYF.

The chain recombines TRBV29-1 with TRBJ2-2, with 10 positions matching TRBD2. Trimming removed 0 bases from V and 7 bases from J; junction bases left unmatched: 8. Germline CDR1 is SQVTM and CDR2 is ANQGSEA. There are 16 residues in the CDR3. The CDR3 here is CSVEDGAGGPSGELFF. The CDR3 bases are TGCAGCGTTGAAGATGGAGCGGGAGGGCCGAGCGGGGAGCTGTTTTTT.

This clonotype occurred many times. The V gene is TRBV5-1, the J gene TRBJ2-3; no firm D call. The CDR3 is made up of 16 amino acids. Germline V gene lookup returns CDR1 SGHRS and CDR2 YFSETQ. V was cut by 3 bases and J by 0 bases, with 14 bases left in between. CDR3 sequence (DNA): TGCGCCAGCAGCTCGACTTATGCAGCTAGCACAGATACGCAGTATTTT. Protein sequence: CASSSTYAASTDTQYF.

In its sample, this clonotype was seen a few times. The chain joins TRBV25-1 to TRBJ2-3; the match to TRBD1 covers 11 bases. This CDR3 contains 15 residues. V shed 5 bases and J 0 bases; nucleotides not matched to a gene: 1. Germline V gene lookup returns CDR1 MGHDK and CDR2 SYGVNS. CDR3 sequence reads: CASSRDRGSTDTQYF. CDR3 nucleotides: TGTGCCAGCAGTCGGGACAGGGGGAGCACAGATACGCAGTATTTT. The complete variable domain, with remaining parts taken from reference TRBV25-1 and TRBJ2-3, reads EADIYQTPRYLVIGTGKKITLECSQTMGHDKMYWYQQDPGMELHLIHYSYGVNSTEKGDLSSESTVSRIRTEHFPLTLESARPSHTSQYLCASSRDRGSTDTQYFGPGTRLTVL.

This clonotype was observed a few times. The V call is TRBV12-3 or TRBV12-4, the J call TRBJ2-7; D remains unclear. V was cut by 1 base and J by 2 bases, with 9 bases left in between. CDR3 length: 14 residues. The CDR3 loop reads CASSLVREPYEQYF. CDR3 sequence (DNA): TGTGCCAGCAGTTTAGTTAGGGAACCCTACGAGCAGTACTTC.

The chain uses TRBV6-1 and TRBJ1-1, with 9 bases lining up with TRBD1. CDR1 and CDR2 (germline): MNHNS, SASEGT. The CDR3 contains 14 residues. Germline trimming cut 10 bases from V and 4 bases from J; bases unmatched to any gene: 10. The CDR3 here is CATYRGTGITEAFF. Here the CDR3 DNA reads TGTGCCACCTATAGGGGGACAGGGATCACTGAAGCTTTCTTT.

This clonotype was recorded at least ten times. V usage is TRBV28 and J usage is TRBJ2-3; 13 bases agree with TRBD2. V was clipped by 6 bases and J by 5 bases; unmatched bases: 11. This CDR3 spans 17 amino acids. Germline V gene data show CDR1 as MDHEN and CDR2 as SYDVKM. The CDR3 sequence: CASRAKRTSGRLDTQYF. The CDR3 coding sequence is TGTGCCAGCAGAGCGAAGAGGACTAGCGGGAGATTAGATACGCAGTATTTT.

In this sample, this clonotype turned up many times. This chain uses TRBV18 with TRBJ2-5; tentatively, D is TRBD2 (6 bases). Germline CDR1 reads KGHSH; CDR2 reads LQKENI. V was cut by 3 bases and J by 1 base, with 12 bases left in between. The CDR3 runs to 15 residues. DNA of the CDR3: TGTGCCAGCTCACCTACGCGGGGCGGCCAAGAGACCCAGTACTTC. Its protein is CASSPTRGGQETQYF.

This clonotype was picked up one time. One end of the junction fails to match germline, which may point to a read error. This chain links TRBV4-2 with TRBJ2-2, with D tentatively TRBD2 (6 bases). Germline values: CDR1 LGHNA, CDR2 YNFKEQ. This CDR3 has 17 amino acids. The chain's CDR3 is CASSPLRGGPNTGELFF. CDR3 coding DNA: TGTGCCAGCAGCCCCTTGCGGGGAGGCCCGAACACCGGGGAGCTGTTTTTC.

This clonotype has only a few counts. CDR3 in DNA: TGCAGCGGGCTGACTTCAATCTCCTACAATGAGCAGTTCTTC. Translated, it gives CSGLTSISYNEQFF. J is TRBJ2-1 and V is TRBV29-1, with D unresolved. Germline V gene lookup returns CDR1 SQVTM and CDR2 ANQGSEA. This CDR3 region has 14 residues. The V gene lost 7 bases and the J gene lost 0 bases, with 13 bases spanning the gap.

The genes are TRBV6-2 or TRBV6-3 and TRBJ2-1; a weak D match, TRBD1 (6 bases). From germline, CDR1 is MNHEY and CDR2 SVGEGT. V lost 10 bases to trimming and J lost 15 bases, with 19 bases between them. The CDR3 is 11 residues long. The CDR3 spells CAIKPLRGRFF. The CDR3 DNA follows: TGTGCCATCAAACCACTCAGGGGTCGGTTCTTC.